One sample yielded the 27 T cell receptor beta chains listed below, sequenced in a study of CD8 T cells in ankylosing spondylitis. Findings of the study overall: Seemingly distinctive of ankylosing spondylitis blood was a TCR beta motif formed by eight highly homologous variants.

The antigens these receptors bind are not known. TCRdb processed the 5' RACE reads anew with MiXCR; each CDR3 protein has one entry. The table includes 250,000 to 350,000 distinct CDR3 sequences, less than 9.5% detected once. Sample: blood, either unsorted or a sorted T cell fraction (not recorded which). The receptors were gathered from a male donor with ankylosing spondylitis.

This clonotype came up many times. The chain couples TRBV24-1 to TRBJ2-2; 7 bases map to TRBD2. The CDR3 runs to 16 residues. Germline V gene lookup returns CDR1 KGHDR and CDR2 SFDVKD. V was clipped by 4 bases and J by 5 bases; unmatched bases: 9. This CDR3 reads CATSDPKAGKTGELFF. The DNA of the CDR3 is TGTGCCACCAGTGACCCCAAAGCGGGAAAGACCGGGGAGCTGTTTTTT.

The chain combines TRBV9 with TRBJ2-1; 7 bases align to TRBD2. The germline V gene has CDR1 SGDLS and CDR2 YYNGEE. After removal of 0 bases from V and 7 bases from J, the junction contained 7 bases not matched to a gene. CDR3 length: 15 amino acids. In DNA, the CDR3 is TGTGCCAGCAGCGTAGATCAAGCGGGATTGAATGAGCAGTTCTTC. Amino acids: CASSVDQAGLNEQFF.

This clonotype occurred a few times. V and J are TRBV9 and TRBJ2-2; no clear D gene. This CDR3 contains 14 residues. Trimming stripped 0 bases from V and 0 bases from J, with 3 bases between. Germline CDR1 SGDLS, CDR2 YYNGEE. The chain's CDR3 is CASSVETNTGELFF. The CDR3 DNA reads as TGTGCCAGCAGCGTAGAAACGAACACCGGGGAGCTGTTTTTT.

This clonotype was seen at least ten times. The chain is built from TRBV5-5 and TRBJ2-3; D possibly corresponds to TRBD2 (6 bases). Germline V gene data show CDR1 as SGHKS and CDR2 as YYEKEE (reference sequence). CDR3 length: 15 residues. Trimming shortened V by 0 bases and J by 2 bases, and 10 bases separated the two germline ends. For the CDR3, the DNA is TGTGCCAGCAGCTTGGGACTAGAGCTCACAGATACGCAGTATTTT. It encodes CASSLGLELTDTQYF.

This clonotype was counted only a few times. The V call is TRBV6-1, the J call TRBJ1-4; the D gene is possibly TRBD1 (5 bases). The CDR3 has 15 amino acids. V was trimmed by 5 bases and J by 0 bases, leaving 10 bases between them. Germline values: CDR1 MNHNS, CDR2 SASEGT. Here the CDR3 reads CASSTAGATNEKLFF. The CDR3 nucleotides read TGTGCCAGCAGTACGGCGGGGGCAACTAATGAAAAACTGTTTTTT.

This clonotype was seen many times. The chain joins TRBV12-3 or TRBV12-4 to TRBJ1-5; unclear D gene. Trimming removed 3 bases from V and 0 bases from J, with 18 bases in between. This CDR3 is built from 18 residues. CDR3 protein: CASSFSATIRYSNQPQHF. CDR3 bases: TGTGCCAGCAGTTTTAGTGCGACGATACGGTATAGCAATCAGCCCCAGCATTTT.

This clonotype came up a few times. This chain connects TRBV6-5 to TRBJ1-1; D not resolved. This CDR3 spans 16 amino acids. Deletions cut 2 bases from V and 4 bases from J, with 17 bases between. Germline V gives CDR1 MNHEY, CDR2 SVGAGI. CDR3 nucleotide sequence: TGTGCCAGCAGTTACAGTTTGGTACAGTCTTCCACTGAAGCTTTCTTT. Translation: CASSYSLVQSSTEAFF.

This chain uses TRBV24-1 with TRBJ2-6; D unclear. V lost 1 base and J lost 2, with 5 bases in between. Per germline, CDR1 KGHDR and CDR2 SFDVKD. The CDR3 contains 15 residues. The CDR3 bases are TGTGCCACCAGTGATTTCGGTGCTGGGGCCAACGTCCTGACTTTC. It codes for CATSDFGAGANVLTF.

This clonotype was counted at least ten times. This chain joins TRBV19 and TRBJ2-1; 8 nucleotides agree with TRBD1. The trim removed 6 bases at V and 7 bases at J, leaving 8 bases unmatched. The CDR3 contains 14 residues. Per germline, CDR1 LNHDA and CDR2 SQIVND (reference sequence). CDR3 amino acids: CASRGDRKENEQFF. CDR3 DNA sequence: TGTGCCAGTAGAGGGGACAGGAAGGAAAATGAGCAGTTCTTC.

The J gene is TRBJ1-2, the V gene TRBV7-9, with TRBD1 matching over 8 bases. The germline V gene has CDR1 SEHNR and CDR2 FQNEAQ (reference sequence). The CDR3 totals 13 residues. The V gene end was trimmed by 5 bases and the J gene end by 6 bases; junction bases not matched to a gene: 5. CDR3 amino acids: CASSPTGEHGYTF. CDR3 nucleotides: TGTGCCAGCAGCCCGACAGGGGAACATGGCTACACCTTC.

V and J are TRBV14 and TRBJ2-3; 9 nucleotides line up with TRBD2. Per the germline V gene, CDR1 is SGHDN and CDR2 is FVKESK. V trimming: 2 bases; J trimming: 4 bases; junction bases outside the gene matches: 4. This CDR3 has 15 amino acids. CDR3 residues: CASSQLGGRADTQYF. The CDR3 DNA is TGTGCCAGCAGCCAACTCGGCGGGAGGGCAGATACGCAGTATTTT.

Only a few counts were recorded for this clonotype. V is TRBV28 and J is TRBJ2-3, with D perhaps being TRBD1 or TRBD2 (5 bases each). CDR3 length: 13 residues. Trimming took off 5 bases at V and 3 bases at J, with 9 bases between the two ends. Germline V CDR1 and CDR2: MDHEN, SYDVKM. As DNA, the CDR3 is TGTGCCAGCAGTCCCGGGGCTACAGATACGCAGTATTTT. It codes for CASSPGATDTQYF.

This chain uses TRBV5-1 with TRBJ2-6, with D possibly TRBD2 on 5 matching bases. In germline, CDR1 is SGHRS, CDR2 YFSETQ. The V end lost 5 bases, the J end lost 4 bases, and 16 bases lay between the germline ends. This CDR3 comprises 16 residues. In nucleotides, the CDR3 is TGCGCCAGCAGTGATGGTCTGGGAGCCGGGGCCAACGTCCTGACTTTC. Residues: CASSDGLGAGANVLTF.

This clonotype was seen a handful of times. The rearrangement links TRBV20-1 to TRBJ2-5; 13 nucleotides line up with TRBD2. The CDR3 extends over 17 amino acids. After removal of 2 bases from V and 5 bases from J, the junction contained 11 bases not matched to a gene. The germline V gene encodes CDR1 DFQATT and CDR2 SNEGSKA (reference sequence). This chain's CDR3 is CSARPGLAGLQWETQYF. The CDR3 nucleotides are TGCAGTGCTAGACCGGGACTAGCGGGACTCCAATGGGAGACCCAGTACTTC.

In this sample, this clonotype turned up many times. This rearrangement joins TRBV12-3 or TRBV12-4 to TRBJ2-5, with TRBD2 identical over 12 bases. With V trimmed by 3 bases and J by 1 base, 9 bases remained unmatched. This CDR3 contains 18 residues. CDR3 in amino acids: CASSFVTSGSLLQETQYF. CDR3 bases: TGTGCCAGCAGTTTCGTGACTAGCGGGAGTCTTCTCCAAGAGACCCAGTACTTC.

This clonotype was counted at least ten times. The chain uses TRBV7-9 and TRBJ2-1; no firm D call. Trimming removed 2 bases from V and 0 bases from J, with 14 bases in between. CDR1 is SEHNR, CDR2 FQNEAQ, per germline (reference sequence). This CDR3 has 17 amino acids. CDR3 amino acids: CASSLNRIQSSYNEQFF. Here the CDR3 DNA reads TGTGCCAGCAGCTTAAACAGAATACAAAGCTCCTACAATGAGCAGTTCTTC. The whole variable domain, filled in from reference TRBV7-9 and TRBJ2-1, reads DTGVSQNPRHKITKRGQNVTFRCDPISEHNRLYWYRQTLGQGPEFLTYFQNEAQLEKSRLLSDRFSAERPKGSFSTLEIQRTEQGDSAMYLCASSLNRIQSSYNEQFFGPGTRLTVL.

This chain joins TRBV21-1 and TRBJ2-6; the table's TRBD2 call for D was not verified on the DNA. TRBV21-1 is shown as a pseudogene. The CDR3 totals 15 residues. CDR3 DNA: TGTGCCAGCAGCTGGGGAGTCTGCGGGGCCAACGTCCTGACTTTC. It yields the protein CASSWGVCGANVLTF.

This clonotype turned up a few times. The chain is built from TRBV6-1 and TRBJ2-2, with 9 bases fitting TRBD2. Losses at the gene ends were 3 bases for V and 1 base for J; bases not matched to a gene: 3. Germline CDR1 and CDR2: MNHNS and SASEGT. The CDR3 runs 16 residues. The CDR3 reads CASSDSGSRNTGELFF. CDR3 sequence (DNA): TGTGCCAGCAGTGATAGCGGGAGCAGGAACACCGGGGAGCTGTTTTTT.

The chain carries TRBV3-1 and TRBJ2-5; TRBD2 aligns across 9 bases. J gave up 5 bases and V 7 bases, and 20 bases lay outside the gene matches. The CDR3 is 18 residues long. CDR1 and CDR2 (germline): LGHDT, YNNKEL (reference sequence). The CDR3 reads CASTPGGSSGRFRETQYF. The CDR3, as DNA: TGTGCCAGCACCCCCGGGGGTAGTAGCGGGAGATTTAGGGAGACCCAGTACTTC.

Many counts were recorded for this clonotype. The gene calls are TRBV5-1 and TRBJ2-7; TRBD1 agrees at 7 bases. The CDR3 runs to 14 residues. Germline V gene sequence: CDR1 SGHRS, CDR2 YFSETQ. The V and J ends lost 1 base and 3 bases, in that order; junction bases with no gene match: 4. Here the CDR3 DNA reads TGCGCCAGCAGCTTGAGGACAGGTGACTACGAGCAGTACTTC. Translated: CASSLRTGDYEQYF.

In its sample, this clonotype was seen many times. The chain is built from TRBV4-1 and TRBJ2-3; D may be TRBD1 (6 bases). Germline V CDR1 and CDR2: MGHRA, YSYEKL. Trimming took off 0 bases at V and 9 bases at J, with 10 bases between the two ends. CDR3 length: 13 amino acids. CDR3 coding DNA: TGCGCCAGCAGCCAAGAGGACAGTTACACGCAGTATTTT. This encodes CASSQEDSYTQYF.

This clonotype showed up just a few times. The chain uses TRBV12-3 or TRBV12-4 and TRBJ2-2, with a tentative D call TRBD2 (5 bases). This CDR3 is built from 15 residues. V lost 0 bases and J lost 9, with 14 bases in between. DNA of the CDR3: TGTGCCAGCAGTTTAGCGCTCGAGGGCAACAGGGAGCTGTTTTTT. Encoded protein: CASSLALEGNRELFF.

This clonotype has a handful of counts. The chain links TRBV2 to TRBJ2-1, with 10 bases matching TRBD2. Germline CDR1 and CDR2: SNHLY and FYNNEI. The CDR3 spans 15 residues. V shed 4 bases and J 6 bases; nucleotides not matched to a gene: 6. CDR3 loop: CASSGSGRAANEQFF. Written as DNA, the CDR3 is TGTGCCAGCAGTGGAAGCGGGAGGGCCGCCAATGAGCAGTTCTTC.

This clonotype was seen ten or more times. V usage is TRBV3-1 and J usage is TRBJ2-2; D gene uncertain. The CDR3 sequence is 14 residues long. Germline V lookup: CDR1 LGHDT, CDR2 YNNKEL (reference sequence). Deletions cut 3 bases from V and 0 bases from J, with 5 bases between. The CDR3 here is CASSQTPNTGELFF. The CDR3 DNA sequence: TGTGCCAGCAGCCAGACCCCGAACACCGGGGAGCTGTTTTTT.

The V gene is TRBV2, the J gene TRBJ2-1; 14 bases are a match to TRBD2. V was pared by 7 bases and J by 9 bases, with 5 bases of the junction left unmatched. Germline CDR1 is SNHLY and CDR2 is FYNNEI. The CDR3 consists of 14 residues. The CDR3 loop is CASTTSGRVSEQFF. CDR3 in DNA: TGTGCCAGCACGACTAGCGGGAGGGTTAGTGAGCAGTTCTTC.

This clonotype was recorded a few times. The chain recombines TRBV30 with TRBJ2-1; D is unclear. The CDR3 runs 13 residues. Between the trimmed V and J ends, which lost 1 base and 3 bases, there was a span of 7 bases. CDR1 GTSNPN and CDR2 SVGIG come from the germline V gene (reference sequence). The CDR3 coding sequence is TGTGCCTGGAGTGCCGGAAACTACAATGAGCAGTTCTTC. This sequence encodes CAWSAGNYNEQFF.

This clonotype was observed at least ten times. This chain connects TRBV2 to TRBJ2-2; D might be TRBD1 (6 bases). The V gene lost 6 bases and the J gene lost 6 bases, with 8 bases spanning the gap. The CDR3 consists of 12 residues. Per germline, CDR1 SNHLY and CDR2 FYNNEI. The CDR3 DNA reads TGTGCCAGCAGCAGGGGCCCCGGGGAGCTGTTTTTT. This translates into CASSRGPGELFF.